The T cell receptor beta chain described here comes from a study of PD-1 blockade in classical Hodgkin lymphoma. Noted time point: cycle 4 day 1 (C4D1), after more than five weeks of nivolumab. Each of the patients experienced relapse following autologous stem cell transplantation, and their brentuximab vedotin exposure differed. Thawed PBMCs were the source of CD4+ T cells, purified by magnetic negative selection. Germline-derived CDR1 and CDR2 are SGHNT and YYREEE (reference sequence). The CDR3 loop spans 14 amino acids. Trimming cost V 6 bases and J 3 bases; bases outside gene matches: 9. On this clone itself: Its antigen is as yet unknown.

The table came from immunoSEQ multiplex PCR; TCRdb's copy has only in-frame clones and leaves some out. The sample yields fewer than 35,000 clones, around 83% seen once. The study, taken as a whole, reports: CD4+ but not CD8+ TCR diversity rose significantly by C4D1. Healthy donors reportedly exceeded newly diagnosed patients in baseline TCR diversity. There remain no defined causes for the repertoire differences, which possibly reflect disease activity or prior therapy.

The V gene is TRBV5-4, the J gene TRBJ2-7; 7 bases match TRBD1. This specimen was CD4+ T cells from blood, taken before the fourth cycle of nivolumab. This sequence originates from a human donor with classical Hodgkin lymphoma. The CDR3 bases are TGTGCCAGCACCGACAGGGCAGGGGACTACGAGCAGTACTTC. Its translation: CASTDRAGDYEQYF.